Sequencing of this T cell receptor beta chain was carried out in a study of PD-L1 blockade in urothelial cancer. CDR3 length equals 14 residues. J lost 8 bases, V lost 0 bases, and 7 bases had no gene match. Germline V gene lookup returns CDR1 SGHRS and CDR2 YFSETQ. TCRdb's copy holds only in-frame clones and misses some; the assay was immunoSEQ multiplex PCR. The sample lists about 95,000 clones; around 91% were seen once. Indicated time point: pretreatment peripheral blood. Sequencing used PBMCs, obtained around atezolizumab (anti-PD-L1) treatment. The chain employs TRBV5-1 and TRBJ1-2; 7 nucleotides align to TRBD1. This sequence originates from a man in his sixties with urothelial cancer. The CDR3: CASSLADRANGYTF. In DNA, the CDR3 is TGCGCCAGCAGCTTGGCCGACAGGGCGAACGGCTACACCTTC.